Listed here are 13 T cell receptor beta chains from one sample, sequenced in a study of regulatory T cells in long-lasting Graves disease. According to the study, TCR beta libraries were built with iRepertoire HTBI primers and CDR3-region Arm-PCR. TCRdb re-called the multiplex PCR reads with MiXCR, one entry per CDR3 protein. The table shows hundreds of thousands of distinct CDR3 sequences, with roughly 15% occurring only once. The time point here: newly diagnosed GD, antithyroid drugs for less than 3 months. There was RNA extracted from PBMCs, and the TCR library was made from it. This sample also appeared in a second study, on T cells in Graves' hyperthyroidism and ophthalmopathy.

The sequenced sample was peripheral blood mononuclear cells (PBMCs), obtained at new diagnosis, from a patient treated with antithyroid drugs. These receptor sequences come from a woman aged 35 to 60 with Graves disease.

The chain is built from TRBV7-2 and TRBJ1-4; D gene uncertain. This CDR3 is built from 14 residues. CDR1 is SGHTA and CDR2 is FQGNSA in the germline V gene. V was shortened by 5 bases and J by 8 bases, with 15 bases between the two germline ends. The CDR3 spells CASSPGNLEEKLFF. CDR3 sequence (DNA): TGTGCCAGCAGCCCTGGGAACCTCGAGGAAAAACTGTTTTTT.

This clonotype was detected many times. DNA of the CDR3: TGTGCCAGCAGCTTAAGTTCCTACAATGAGCAGTTCTTC. It codes for CASSLSSYNEQFF. V usage is TRBV7-3 and J usage is TRBJ2-1; D gene uncertain. The V and J ends lost 1 base and 1 base respectively, with 2 bases between them. Per germline, CDR1 SGHTA and CDR2 FQGTGA. The CDR3 has 13 residues.

The chain joins TRBV30 to TRBJ2-7; 9 bases map to TRBD1. Germline V lookup: CDR1 GTSNPN, CDR2 SVGIG (reference sequence). V was pared by 3 bases and J by 0 bases, with 6 bases of the junction left unmatched. The length of the CDR3 is 15 residues. This CDR3 is CAWSLGQGFSYEQYF. The DNA of the CDR3 is TGTGCCTGGAGCCTCGGACAGGGGTTCTCCTACGAGCAGTACTTC.

This sequence joins TRBV9 and TRBJ1-2, with unresolved D. Looked up from germline, CDR1 is SGDLS and CDR2 is YYNGEE. There are 13 residues in the CDR3. Trimming left V 3 bases short and J 4 bases short, with 10 bases between. The CDR3 reads CASSADTVYGYTF. The CDR3 nucleotides read TGTGCCAGCAGCGCAGACACCGTCTATGGCTACACCTTC.

The rearrangement joins TRBV19 to TRBJ1-5; D not resolved. V shed 0 bases and J shed 7 bases, with 7 bases lying between them. CDR1 is LNHDA, CDR2 SQIVND, per germline (reference sequence). The CDR3 is 13 amino acids. The CDR3 spells CASSIEGTQPQHF. Written as DNA, the CDR3 is TGTGCCAGTAGTATAGAGGGCACCCAGCCCCAGCATTTT. The whole variable domain, filled in from reference TRBV19 and TRBJ1-5, reads DGGITQSPKYLFRKEGQNVTLSCEQNLNHDAMYWYRQDPGQGLRLIYYSQIVNDFQKGDIAEGYSVSREKKESFPLTVTSAQKNPTAFYLCASSIEGTQPQHFGDGTRLSIL.

The rearrangement joins TRBV5-1 to TRBJ1-4, with D unclear. CDR1 SGHRS and CDR2 YFSETQ come from the germline V gene. This CDR3 spans 15 amino acids. Trimming pared 0 bases from V and 3 bases from J, leaving 9 bases between. The CDR3 region is CASSLEGLANEKLFF. CDR3 DNA sequence: TGCGCCAGCAGCTTGGAGGGTTTAGCTAATGAAAAACTGTTTTTT.

There are a few counts of this clonotype. J is TRBJ2-3 and V is TRBV5-4; 7 nucleotides line up with TRBD1. The V segment lost 4 bases and the J segment 4 bases; nucleotides outside the gene matches: 3. The germline CDR1 and CDR2 sequences are SGHNT and YYREEE (reference sequence). The CDR3 has 13 amino acids. CDR3 nucleotide sequence: TGTGCCAGCAGCGTAGGGACAGCAGATACGCAGTATTTT. Protein: CASSVGTADTQYF.

This clonotype was seen at least ten times. The chain carries TRBV5-1 and TRBJ2-3; 8 bases agree with TRBD1. The CDR3 contains 15 residues. From germline, CDR1 is SGHRS and CDR2 YFSETQ. V shed 4 bases, J shed 1 base, and the junction held 5 bases outside the gene matches. CDR3 in DNA: TGCGCCAGCAGCCGCGGACAGGGAGGCACAGATACGCAGTATTTT. Encoded protein: CASSRGQGGTDTQYF.

This clonotype was counted only a few times. This chain uses TRBV4-1 with TRBJ2-7, with TRBD2 matching 9 bases. The CDR3 runs 15 residues. From germline, CDR1 is MGHRA and CDR2 YSYEKL. With 2 bases clipped from V and 0 bases from J, the junction kept 2 bases outside the gene matches. For the CDR3, the DNA is TGCGCCAGCAGCCAACCGACTAGCGGCTCCTACGAGCAGTACTTC. Its translation is CASSQPTSGSYEQYF.

The rearrangement uses TRBV20-1 and TRBJ2-5; D not resolved. In germline, CDR1 is DFQATT, CDR2 SNEGSKA (reference sequence). Trimming stripped 5 bases from V and 3 bases from J, with 4 bases between. The CDR3 runs to 10 residues. As DNA, the CDR3 is TGCAGTGCTCAAAAAGAGACCCAGTACTTC. Translated, it gives CSAQKETQYF.

This clonotype was seen at least ten times. The chain has TRBV20-1 and TRBJ2-5; D unresolved. The CDR3 has 12 residues. Trimming removed 4 bases from V and 5 bases from J, with 11 bases in between. Germline CDR1 and CDR2: DFQATT and SNEGSKA (reference sequence). CDR3 bases: TGCAGTGCTACTTCTACCTTGGAGACCCAGTACTTC. Translating it yields CSATSTLETQYF.

As for this clonotype: No DNA is shown, since the ends of the CDR3 on it are uncertain; the CDR3 is the one TCRdb lists. The rearrangement links TRBV6-1 to TRBJ2-1; TRBD2 is the table's D call and was not checked against the DNA. CDR1 is MNHNS and CDR2 is SASEGT in the germline V gene. Including both end residues, the CDR3 is 17 amino acids long. The CDR3 region is CASTSGGWRDFGNEQFF.

A few counts support this clonotype. The junction does not match germline at one end; this may be a read error. The V and J genes are TRBV11-2 and TRBJ2-7; D is undetermined. The CDR3 totals 12 residues. Germline V CDR1 and CDR2: SGHAT, FQNNGV. CDR3 in amino acids: CASSLGGNERYF. The CDR3 DNA reads TGTGCCAGCAGCTTAGGGGGAAACGAGCGGTACTTC.